These 32 T cell receptor beta chains were all obtained from the same sample, sequenced in a study of blood T cell repertoires in COVID-19. TCRdb's table, derived via immunoSEQ multiplex PCR, lists solely in-frame clones and lacks some. This repertoire shows about 280,000 clones, around 85% found once; its top ten account for approximately 5.7%. The source material was PBMCs or T cells enriched from blood (not recorded which). All receptors come from a woman in her 40s who had recovered from COVID-19.

The chain links TRBV5-1 to TRBJ2-2; tentatively, D is TRBD1 (6 bases). Germline CDR1 and CDR2: SGHRS and YFSETQ. The CDR3 runs to 14 residues. Trimming removed 3 bases from V and 7 bases from J, with 13 bases in between. The CDR3 DNA reads TGCGCCAGCAGCTCACAGGGATTTGGCGGGGAGCTGTTTTTT. This encodes CASSSQGFGGELFF.

The sample holds one count of this clone. The rearrangement joins TRBV3-1 (or the pseudogene TRBV3-2) to TRBJ2-3, with D unclear. V shed 5 bases and J shed 4 bases, with 7 bases lying between them. This CDR3 has 12 residues. The germline V gene encodes CDR1 LGHDT and CDR2 YNNKEL (reference sequence). CDR3 amino acids: CASSSVPDTQYF. CDR3 DNA sequence: TGTGCCAGCAGCTCAGTCCCAGATACGCAGTATTTT.

With respect to this clone: One junction end disagrees with the germline gene, perhaps due to a read error. This chain connects TRBV2 to TRBJ2-7, with TRBD2 identical over 9 bases. Germline CDR1 SNHLY, CDR2 FYNNEI. The CDR3 spans 12 residues. The DNA for the CDR3 is TGTGCCAGCAGTGAAGCGCCGGGACTAGCAGACTTC. Protein: CASSEAPGLADF.

The chain recombines TRBV11-2 with TRBJ1-4, with TRBD1 as a possible D gene (5 bases). Germline assignment: CDR1 SGHAT and CDR2 FQNNGV. The CDR3 extends over 15 amino acids. With 1 base removed from V and 2 bases from J, the gap between germline ends came to 8 bases. CDR3 nucleotide sequence: TGTGCCAGCAGCTTAGCAGGGCCCACTAATGAAAAACTGTTTTTT. Protein sequence: CASSLAGPTNEKLFF.

V and J are TRBV18 and TRBJ2-1, with 8 bases identical to TRBD1. V shed 8 bases, J shed 8 bases, and the junction held 14 bases outside the gene matches. The CDR3 consists of 15 residues. Germline V gene data show CDR1 as KGHSH and CDR2 as LQKENI. Here the CDR3 DNA reads TGTGCCAGCCCCGGACAGGGAAAATGGTCGGATGAGCAGTTCTTC. Encoded protein: CASPGQGKWSDEQFF.

CDR3 amino acids: CASSKTPRGRRDTQYF. CDR3 coding DNA: TGTGCCAGCAGCAAAACCCCCCGTGGGCGTAGGGATACGCAGTATTTT. The rearrangement links TRBV21-1 to TRBJ2-3; the table calls TRBD1, which could not be checked here. TRBV21-1 is given as a pseudogene. The CDR3 is 16 residues long.

The chain employs TRBV12-3 or TRBV12-4 and TRBJ1-2; D is possibly TRBD1 (5 bases). This CDR3 is built from 13 residues. V was trimmed by 5 bases and J by 2 bases, leaving 9 bases between them. The CDR3 DNA follows: TGTGCCAGCAGTCCCGACAGAAACTATGGCTACACCTTC. It specifies CASSPDRNYGYTF.

The chain joins TRBV3-1 (or the pseudogene TRBV3-2) to TRBJ2-1, with 8 bases matching TRBD2. The CDR3 runs 14 residues. V lost 4 bases and J lost 9; bases outside the gene matches: 8. The V gene's germline CDR1 is LGHDT and CDR2 YNNKEL (reference sequence). The CDR3, as DNA: TGTGCCAGCAGCCTCTCTGGGCTAGCGGGTGAGCAGTTCTTC. It translates to CASSLSGLAGEQFF.

The rearrangement joins TRBV10-1 to TRBJ2-3; 10 positions agree with TRBD2. The trim removed 8 bases at V and 1 base at J, leaving 6 bases unmatched. Germline-derived CDR1 and CDR2 are WNHNN and SYGVQD (reference sequence). The CDR3 covers 15 residues. The CDR3 protein is CASGPAGGGTDTQYF. Written as DNA, the CDR3 is TGCGCCAGCGGACCAGCGGGAGGGGGCACAGATACGCAGTATTTT.

V gene TRBV28 combines with J gene TRBJ1-6; unclear D gene. From germline, CDR1 is MDHEN and CDR2 SYDVKM. The CDR3 sequence is 11 residues long. V was clipped by 3 bases and J by 9 bases, with 3 bases between them. The CDR3: CASSFSSPLHF. For the CDR3, the DNA is TGTGCCAGCAGTTTCTCTTCACCCCTCCACTTT.

V is TRBV5-6 and J is TRBJ1-3; no firm D call. Trimming shortened V by 0 bases and J by 2 bases, and 18 bases separated the two germline ends. CDR1 is SGHDT and CDR2 is YYEEEE in the germline V gene. The CDR3 consists of 18 residues. The CDR3 sequence: CASSLERFSENTGNTIYF. The CDR3 DNA sequence: TGTGCCAGCAGCTTGGAGAGGTTTTCGGAGAACACTGGAAACACCATATATTTT.

The chain joins TRBV6-5 to TRBJ1-1; a weak D match, TRBD1 (6 bases). This CDR3 has 15 residues. In germline, CDR1 is MNHEY, CDR2 SVGAGI. The germline V and J ends were trimmed by 5 bases and 5 bases, with 18 bases remaining between them. As DNA, the CDR3 is TGTGCCAGCAGTAGGGGGACGGCCACTTTAACTGAAGCTTTCTTT. Translation: CASSRGTATLTEAFF.

The V gene is TRBV27, the J gene TRBJ1-1, with TRBD1 matching 9 bases. The V gene's germline CDR1 is MNHEY and CDR2 SMNVEV (reference sequence). The J segment lost 11 bases and the V segment lost 6 bases, leaving 13 bases of the junction unmatched. The CDR3 sequence is 14 residues long. CDR3 residues: CASSRDRAGVLAFF. As DNA, the CDR3 is TGTGCCAGCAGCAGGGACAGGGCAGGCGTTCTGGCTTTCTTT.

This chain uses TRBV9 with TRBJ2-2; a possible D gene is TRBD1 (6 bases). Germline assignment: CDR1 SGDLS and CDR2 YYNGEE. Trimming left V 3 bases short and J 3 bases short, with 12 bases between. The CDR3 runs 15 residues. The CDR3 DNA sequence: TGTGCCAGCAGCGAGAGCGGACAGCACACCGGGGAGCTGTTTTTT. Amino acids: CASSESGQHTGELFF. Combining the CDR3 with reference TRBV9 and TRBJ2-2 gives the whole variable domain DSGVTQTPKHLITATGQRVTLRCSPRSGDLSVYWYQQSLDQGLQFLIQYYNGEERAKGNILERFSAQQFPDLHSELNLSSLELGDSALYFCASSESGQHTGELFFGEGSRLTVL.

This chain joins TRBV27 and TRBJ2-7; possibly TRBD1 for D (6 bases). There are 15 residues in the CDR3. In germline, CDR1 is MNHEY, CDR2 SMNVEV (reference sequence). Trimming removed 2 bases at V and 2 bases at J, with 13 bases between. CDR3 DNA sequence: TGTGCCAGCAGTTTAGGGGGTAGGGGGACCTACGAGCAGTACTTC. Its protein product is CASSLGGRGTYEQYF.

The genes are TRBV6-1 and TRBJ1-1; D not resolved. Germline V gene lookup returns CDR1 MNHNS and CDR2 SASEGT. This CDR3 is 14 amino acids long. V was cut by 1 base and J by 0 bases, with 6 bases left in between. The CDR3 is CASSEGPLNTEAFF. As DNA, the CDR3 is TGTGCCAGCAGTGAAGGGCCCCTGAACACTGAAGCTTTCTTT.

This chain connects TRBV24-1 to TRBJ2-3, with 7 bases that match TRBD1. Trimming removed 6 bases from V and 1 base from J; junction bases left unmatched: 0. The CDR3 is made up of 13 amino acids. CDR1 and CDR2 from the germline V gene are KGHDR and SFDVKD. CDR3 in amino acids: CATSTGGTDTQYF. As DNA, the CDR3 is TGTGCCACCAGTACAGGGGGCACAGATACGCAGTATTTT.

The chain joins TRBV2 to TRBJ2-7; 7 bases line up with TRBD1. CDR1 and CDR2 (germline): SNHLY, FYNNEI. CDR3 length equals 13 residues. J lost 4 bases, V lost 8 bases, and 8 bases had no gene match. CDR3 coding DNA: TGTGCCAGCTTGGGACAGCGACTTTACGAGCAGTACTTC. It is translated as CASLGQRLYEQYF.

The chain links TRBV14 to TRBJ2-7; D unclear. Per germline, CDR1 SGHDN and CDR2 FVKESK. The V and J ends lost 0 bases and 3 bases respectively, with 3 bases between them. This CDR3 contains 12 residues. The DNA for the CDR3 is TGTGCCAGCAGCCAAGATAACTACGAGCAGTACTTC. Amino acid sequence: CASSQDNYEQYF.

This clone was picked up one time. The genes are TRBV4-3 and TRBJ2-4, with 8 bases fitting TRBD2. The CDR3 consists of 15 residues. Per germline, CDR1 LGHNA and CDR2 YSLEER. V trimming: 1 base; J trimming: 11 bases; junction bases outside the gene matches: 10. The chain's CDR3 is CASSQGIAGPPVQYF. Written as DNA, the CDR3 is TGCGCCAGCAGCCAAGGCATAGCGGGACCCCCCGTTCAGTACTTC.

The V gene is TRBV4-3, the J gene TRBJ2-7; 10 bases are shared with TRBD2. The CDR3 spans 17 residues. Looked up from germline, CDR1 is LGHNA and CDR2 is YSLEER. V gave up 0 bases and J gave up 4 bases; unmatched junction bases: 9. DNA for the CDR3: TGCGCCAGCAGCCAAGAACTCTCTAGCGGGAGTATGTACGAGCAGTACTTC. Its protein is CASSQELSSGSMYEQYF.

The CDR3 sequence is CSAGGTGTYEQYF. The CDR3 nucleotides read TGCAGCGCCGGGGGGACAGGGACCTACGAGCAGTACTTC. The V call is TRBV29-1, the J call TRBJ2-7, with 9 nucleotides matching TRBD1. This CDR3 has 13 amino acids. Germline values: CDR1 SQVTM, CDR2 ANQGSEA. V shed 7 bases and J 2 bases; nucleotides not matched to a gene: 6.

V and J are TRBV19 and TRBJ2-3; D perhaps matches TRBD2 (5 bases). Trimming removed 7 bases from V and 4 bases from J, with 18 bases in between. Germline V gene sequence: CDR1 LNHDA, CDR2 SQIVND (reference sequence). The CDR3 loop spans 15 amino acids. The DNA of the CDR3 is TGTGCCAGTACCGCTATGGGAGCATCGTCAGATACGCAGTATTTT. This encodes CASTAMGASSDTQYF.

The chain employs TRBV27 and TRBJ2-1, with TRBD2 identical over 10 bases. V lost 5 bases, J lost 4 bases, and 8 bases stayed unmatched. The CDR3 runs 16 residues. Germline loops: CDR1 MNHEY, CDR2 SMNVEV (reference sequence). The CDR3 DNA is TGTGCCAGCAGTCCGACGATAGCGGGAGGATACAATGAGCAGTTCTTC. Translating gives CASSPTIAGGYNEQFF.

With regard to this clone: A junction boundary mismatches the germline segment, possibly from a read error. The rearrangement joins TRBV20-1 to TRBJ2-7, with TRBD1 matching over 8 bases. The length of the CDR3 is 11 residues. Looked up from germline, CDR1 is DFQATT and CDR2 is SNEGSKA (reference sequence). In DNA, the CDR3 is TGCAGTGCTGGCGGGAAACAGGGGGGTAACTTC. Its translation: CSAGGKQGGNF.

The V call is TRBV5-1, the J call TRBJ2-5; 7 bases map to TRBD1. With V trimmed by 0 bases and J by 5 bases, 10 bases remained unmatched. From germline, CDR1 is SGHRS and CDR2 YFSETQ. The CDR3 is made up of 16 amino acids. The CDR3 region has the DNA TGCGCCAGCAGCTTGGCTCTGACGGGACAGAGGGAGACCCAGTACTTC. This codes for CASSLALTGQRETQYF.

The chain carries TRBV5-1 and TRBJ2-5; 10 nucleotides match TRBD1. V lost 3 bases to trimming and J lost 3 bases; unmatched junction nucleotides: 5. The CDR3 consists of 15 residues. Germline lookup yields CDR1 SGHRS and CDR2 YFSETQ. CDR3 protein: CASSSPGTGEETQYF. The CDR3 nucleotides are TGCGCCAGCAGCTCCCCCGGGACAGGGGAAGAGACCCAGTACTTC. The full variable domain, in which reference TRBV5-1 and TRBJ2-5 provide the parts outside the CDR3, is KAGVTQTPRYLIKTRGQQVTLSCSPISGHRSVSWYQQTPGQGLQFLFEYFSETQRNKGNFPGRFSGRQFSNSRSEMNVSTLELGDSALYLCASSSPGTGEETQYFGPGTRLLVL.

The rearrangement links TRBV28 to TRBJ1-2, with 8 bases identical to TRBD1. The trim removed 3 bases at V and 13 bases at J, leaving 13 bases unmatched. The CDR3 is 14 residues long. The germline gives CDR1 MDHEN, CDR2 SYDVKM. The CDR3 here is CASSFIRGQPPSTF. The CDR3 nucleotides are TGTGCCAGCAGTTTTATCAGGGGGCAACCGCCCTCCACCTTC.

The V and J genes are TRBV29-1 and TRBJ2-2; D perhaps matches TRBD1 (5 bases). Deletions cut 4 bases from V and 0 bases from J, with 9 bases between. The CDR3 has 14 residues. Per germline, CDR1 SQVTM and CDR2 ANQGSEA. CDR3 loop: CSVARESNTGELFF. Written as DNA, the CDR3 is TGCAGCGTTGCCAGGGAATCGAACACCGGGGAGCTGTTTTTT.

The chain employs TRBV4-1 and TRBJ1-6; 11 bases line up with TRBD1. The CDR3 consists of 15 residues. The V gene's germline CDR1 is MGHRA and CDR2 YSYEKL. J was trimmed by 7 bases and V by 4 bases; bases with no gene match: 3. For the CDR3, the DNA is TGCGCCAGCAGCCCAGGGACAGGGGGAAATTCACCCCTCCACTTT. Protein product: CASSPGTGGNSPLHF.

This chain links TRBV2 with TRBJ1-6; D remains ambiguous. Germline V gene data show CDR1 as SNHLY and CDR2 as FYNNEI. This CDR3 region has 14 residues. V lost 4 bases to trimming and J lost 10 bases, with 14 bases between them. DNA for the CDR3: TGTGCCAGCAGTGTGGTGGAGGGCAGGTCACCCCTCCACTTT. Its protein is CASSVVEGRSPLHF.

The chain couples TRBV4-1 to TRBJ2-7; 11 bases fit TRBD2. The CDR3 runs to 17 residues. From germline, CDR1 is MGHRA and CDR2 YSYEKL. The junction had 11 bases not matched to a gene; V was cut back by 3 bases and J by 4 bases. CDR3 nucleotides: TGCGCCAGCAGCCAGCAGCCCGGGACTAGCGGAATTTACGAGCAGTACTTC. It specifies CASSQQPGTSGIYEQYF.